A single sample is the source of the 25 T cell receptor beta chains below, sequenced in a study of blood T cell repertoires in COVID-19. Only in-frame clones appear in the TCRdb table, and some are missing; sequencing was by immunoSEQ multiplex PCR. This sample has some 61,000 clones, with roughly 88% found just once. The specimen sequenced was peripheral blood. The receptors derive from a man aged 25-45 years with acute or convalescent COVID-19.

V is TRBV28 and J is TRBJ1-1; D is undetermined. V gave up 8 bases and J gave up 0 bases, with 7 bases separating them. Germline-derived CDR1 and CDR2 are MDHEN and SYDVKM. This CDR3 has 12 residues. CDR3 bases: TGTGCCAGCGTATATATGAACACTGAAGCTTTCTTT. It is translated as CASVYMNTEAFF.

The chain employs TRBV7-2 and TRBJ1-4; D is possibly TRBD1 (6 bases). With 0 bases removed from V and 1 base from J, the gap between germline ends came to 6 bases. The CDR3 loop spans 15 amino acids. Germline CDR1 SGHTA, CDR2 FQGNSA. CDR3 in amino acids: CASSLAGGTNEKLFF. Written as DNA, the CDR3 is TGTGCCAGCAGCTTAGCAGGGGGAACTAATGAAAAACTGTTTTTT.

The CDR3 coding sequence is TGTGCCTGGAGGGGGGACAGGGGCTACGAGCAGTACTTC. It encodes CAWRGDRGYEQYF. The chain has TRBV30 and TRBJ2-7; 10 nucleotides align to TRBD1. This CDR3 contains 13 residues. CDR1 is GTSNPN and CDR2 is SVGIG in the germline V gene (reference sequence). V trimming: 3 bases; J trimming: 3 bases; junction bases outside the gene matches: 2.

This chain connects TRBV6-6 to TRBJ1-5; TRBD1 aligns across 7 bases. J was trimmed by 5 bases and V by 4 bases; bases with no gene match: 5. Germline V gives CDR1 MNHNY, CDR2 SVGAGI (reference sequence). This CDR3 has 14 residues. CDR3 residues: CASSLQGSYQPQHF. CDR3 coding DNA: TGTGCCAGCAGTTTACAGGGGTCCTATCAGCCCCAGCATTTT.

The V gene is TRBV28, the J gene TRBJ1-5; maybe TRBD1 (5 bases). This CDR3 is built from 12 residues. V was clipped by 11 bases and J by 6 bases, with 14 bases between them. In germline, CDR1 is MDHEN, CDR2 SYDVKM. CDR3 sequence (DNA): TGTGCCGTGAAAAGGGGAATTCAGCCCCAGCATTTT. This encodes CAVKRGIQPQHF.

V usage is TRBV19 and J usage is TRBJ1-5, with TRBD1 identical over 9 bases. CDR1 LNHDA and CDR2 SQIVND come from the germline V gene (reference sequence). The length of the CDR3 is 16 residues. J lost 3 bases, V lost 9 bases, and 12 bases had no gene match. CDR3: CASRSGTGLFNQPQHF. CDR3 coding DNA: TGTGCCAGCCGGTCCGGGACAGGGTTGTTCAATCAGCCCCAGCATTTT.

The count of this clone is one. The junction departs from germline at one end; a sequencing error may be responsible. The chain recombines TRBV4-1 with TRBJ1-4; TRBD1 matches 7 bases. The germline V gene has CDR1 MGHRA and CDR2 YSYEKL. This CDR3 is 18 amino acids long. CDR3 residues: CASSQVLTGTRTIEKLFF. In DNA, the CDR3 is TGCGCCAGCAGCCAAGTCCTGACAGGGACGCGAACTATTGAAAAACTGTTTTTT.

The chain is built from TRBV28 and TRBJ2-7; 9 bases align to TRBD1. Trimming took 7 bases from V and 7 from J; bases not matched to a gene: 14. The CDR3 has 15 amino acids. CDR1 and CDR2 from the germline V gene are MDHEN and SYDVKM. The CDR3 region has the DNA TGTGCCAGCATCCTAGGAGGGACAGGGAACCAAGAGCAGTACTTC. This translates into CASILGGTGNQEQYF.

The count of this clone is one. The chain uses TRBV5-5 and TRBJ1-4; the D is unclear. The CDR3 runs 13 residues. Germline assignment: CDR1 SGHKS and CDR2 YYEKEE (reference sequence). V gave up 0 bases and J gave up 4 bases, with 4 bases separating them. The CDR3 loop reads CASSLAVNEKLFF. The CDR3 DNA sequence: TGTGCCAGCAGCTTGGCCGTTAATGAAAAACTGTTTTTT.

The rearrangement uses TRBV7-8 and TRBJ2-5; TRBD2 aligns across 13 bases. Germline CDR1 and CDR2: SGHVS and FQNEAQ. The trim removed 6 bases at V and 5 bases at J, leaving 15 bases unmatched. The CDR3 sequence is 18 residues long. CDR3 nucleotides: TGTGCCAGCAGTTTGGGACTAGCGGGACCTGTGGGTTGGGAGACCCAGTACTTC. The encoded protein is CASSLGLAGPVGWETQYF.

This clone was found a few times. The chain is built from TRBV3-1 (or the pseudogene TRBV3-2) and TRBJ1-5, with D perhaps TRBD1 (6 bases). The germline gives CDR1 LGHDT, CDR2 YNNKEL (reference sequence). The CDR3 covers 19 residues. The ends were cut back, 8 bases at V and 2 bases at J, with 28 bases in the middle. The CDR3 region is CASSKAGVWFNSGNQPQHF. CDR3 nucleotides: TGTGCCAGCTCAAAAGCAGGGGTTTGGTTCAATAGTGGCAATCAGCCCCAGCATTTT.

The chain recombines TRBV7-8 with TRBJ2-3, with TRBD2 as a possible D gene (5 bases). The CDR3 spans 13 residues. Trimming cost V 8 bases and J 3 bases, with 12 bases left between them. Germline CDR1 and CDR2: SGHVS and FQNEAQ. CDR3 in DNA: TGTGCCAGCCGTCCCCGGAGGACAGATACGCAGTATTTT. Translation gives CASRPRRTDTQYF. Together with reference TRBV7-8 and TRBJ2-3, the CDR3 gives the full variable domain: GAGVSQSPRYKVAKRGQDVALRCDPISGHVSLFWYQQALGQGPEFLTYFQNEAQLDKSGLPSDRFFAERPEGSVSTLKIQRTQQEDSAVYLCASRPRRTDTQYFGPGTRLTVL.

The V and J genes are TRBV7-9 and TRBJ1-2; possible D gene TRBD1, 5 bases. This CDR3 contains 16 residues. Germline V gives CDR1 SEHNR, CDR2 FQNEAQ (reference sequence). Trimming removed 5 bases from V and 1 base from J, with 17 bases in between. CDR3 sequence reads: CASSPLRGMDNYGYTF. The CDR3 DNA follows: TGTGCCAGCAGCCCCCTGCGGGGGATGGATAACTATGGCTACACCTTC.

This clone has just one count. V gene TRBV7-9 combines with J gene TRBJ1-5; D possibly corresponds to TRBD1 (5 bases). The germline gives CDR1 SEHNR, CDR2 FQNEAQ (reference sequence). Deletions cut 5 bases from V and 0 bases from J, with 11 bases between. CDR3 length: 15 amino acids. The CDR3 spells CASSQSRGSNQPQHF. The CDR3, as DNA: TGTGCCAGCAGCCAGAGTAGGGGTAGCAATCAGCCCCAGCATTTT.

In nucleotides, the CDR3 is TGTGCCTGGAGTTTGGGGGGTGGAGGAAACACCATATATTTT. This sequence encodes CAWSLGGGGNTIYF. V and J are TRBV30 and TRBJ1-3; a possible D gene is TRBD1 (5 bases). Trimming took 2 bases from V and 4 from J, leaving 12 bases between them. The CDR3 extends over 14 amino acids. The V gene's germline CDR1 is GTSNPN and CDR2 SVGIG (reference sequence).

Here the CDR3 DNA reads TGTGCAACCTTCCGGGACAGGGTACCCTACGAGCAGTACTTC. It yields the protein CATFRDRVPYEQYF. This chain joins TRBV7-3 and TRBJ2-7; 9 bases are a match to TRBD1. There are 14 residues in the CDR3. Germline V lookup: CDR1 SGHTA, CDR2 FQGTGA.

The chain joins TRBV5-6 to TRBJ2-3; D is unclear. The germline V gene encodes CDR1 SGHDT and CDR2 YYEEEE. The CDR3 is made up of 13 amino acids. Trimming removed 4 bases from V and 15 bases from J, with 21 bases in between. DNA for the CDR3: TGTGCCAGCAGCCATTCTCCCTCAAATCAGGAATATTTT. It codes for CASSHSPSNQEYF.

The rearrangement uses TRBV5-1 and TRBJ2-2; 10 bases line up with TRBD2. Germline CDR1 SGHRS, CDR2 YFSETQ. CDR3 length equals 18 residues. J gave up 2 bases and V 3 bases, and 10 bases lay outside the gene matches. The CDR3 reads CASSSPEAGGLNTGELFF. The CDR3, as DNA: TGCGCCAGCAGCTCCCCGGAAGCGGGAGGGTTAAACACCGGGGAGCTGTTTTTT.

V is TRBV6-5 and J is TRBJ2-7; tentatively, D is TRBD1 (6 bases). CDR1 is MNHEY, CDR2 SVGAGI, per germline. V was shortened by 6 bases and J by 6 bases, with 15 bases between the two germline ends. The CDR3 consists of 13 residues. The CDR3 sequence is CASRDRLVGEQYF. DNA for the CDR3: TGTGCCAGCAGAGACAGGTTGGTCGGCGAGCAGTACTTC.

The count of this clone is one. In DNA, the CDR3 is TGTGCCAGCAGTAAGGGACAGAAAAACATTCAGTACTTC. Translation gives CASSKGQKNIQYF. The chain combines TRBV25-1 with TRBJ2-4; 7 bases line up with TRBD1. The CDR3 consists of 13 residues. V dropped 5 bases and J dropped 4; count of bases not matched to a gene: 2. Germline CDR1 is MGHDK and CDR2 is SYGVNS. The variable domain in full, completed from reference TRBV25-1 and TRBJ2-4, reads EADIYQTPRYLVIGTGKKITLECSQTMGHDKMYWYQQDPGMELHLIHYSYGVNSTEKGDLSSESTVSRIRTEHFPLTLESARPSHTSQYLCASSKGQKNIQYFGAGTRLSVL.

The CDR3 region has the DNA TGTGCCAGCAGTCCCAGGACCTACGAGCAGTACTTC. Translation: CASSPRTYEQYF. The genes are TRBV6-2 or TRBV6-3 and TRBJ2-7; D not certain. In germline, CDR1 is MNHEY, CDR2 SVGEGT. Trimming cost V 5 bases and J 2 bases, with 7 bases left between them. CDR3 length: 12 residues.

This clone came up once. The chain is built from TRBV2 and TRBJ1-2; D call uncertain. Trimming shortened V by 4 bases and J by 8 bases, and 17 bases separated the two germline ends. CDR3 size: 14 residues. The germline V gene has CDR1 SNHLY and CDR2 FYNNEI. For the CDR3, the DNA is TGTGCCAGCAGTGGAGGCCGAACTGGCTACGGCTACACCTTC. Translated, it gives CASSGGRTGYGYTF. Drawing the rest from reference TRBV2 and TRBJ1-2, the complete variable domain is EPEVTQTPSHQVTQMGQEVILRCVPISNHLYFYWYRQILGQKVEFLVSFYNNEISEKSEIFDDQFSVERPDGSNFTLKIRSTKLEDSAMYFCASSGGRTGYGYTFGSGTRLTVV.

The chain joins TRBV27 to TRBJ2-2, with TRBD2 matching 9 bases. J gave up 8 bases and V 7 bases, and 11 bases lay outside the gene matches. The CDR3 extends over 15 amino acids. CDR1 and CDR2 from the germline V gene are MNHEY and SMNVEV (reference sequence). The CDR3 is CASILAGTLRGELFF. The CDR3, as DNA: TGTGCCAGCATCCTAGCGGGAACCCTTAGGGGGGAGCTGTTTTTT.

The gene calls are TRBV2 and TRBJ2-7; maybe TRBD2 (6 bases). Germline loops: CDR1 SNHLY, CDR2 FYNNEI. The CDR3 is 14 amino acids. V lost 5 bases and J lost 1, with 12 bases in between. CDR3 nucleotide sequence: TGTGCCAGCAGTTTAGGGACTTCTTCCTACGAGCAGTACTTC. Translated: CASSLGTSSYEQYF.

The sample holds one count of this clone. This rearrangement joins TRBV25-1 to TRBJ2-7, with TRBD1 as a possible D gene (5 bases). V shed 2 bases and J shed 6 bases, with 17 bases lying between them. The CDR3 is 15 residues long. Germline V gene data show CDR1 as MGHDK and CDR2 as SYGVNS. The CDR3, as DNA: TGTGCCAGCAGTGAAGCGTCCGGCAGGGATGTCGAGCAGTACTTC. Translating it yields CASSEASGRDVEQYF.